This T cell receptor (beta chain) stems from a study of blood T cell repertoires in COVID-19 (dated by TCRdb to 2020 to 2022). At the level of the whole study: Samples covering the acute and convalescent phases of COVID-19 were provided by collaborators in the United States, Italy and Spain. The prospective study material was composed of cDNA or gDNA derived from T cells, B-cell-depleted T cells, or PBMCs. Subjects who had been exposed to COVID-19, were actively infected with it, or had recovered from it provided the deeply sampled blood TCRbeta repertoires that made up the dataset. The repertoires were made available in a free public database intended to serve as a resource for research on the immune response to SARS-CoV-2. Samples came from the ongoing ImmuneRACE study (first 160 participants) plus 1,254 subjects from 6 global collaborators. A de-identified subject ID, COVID-19 status, age in years and sex were almost always included in the sample metadata. Where available, HLA class I and class II types were obtained from metadata supplied by the sample provider rather than from assay-based typing. Summary of the overall study and its limitations: Clinical and demographic metadata were provided uncurated, with the amount varying by source and participant.

The immunoSEQ Assay, a bias-controlled multiplex PCR, was used to amplify TCRbeta CDR3 regions from genomic DNA. Regarding the original processing steps: Nucleated cell counts per sample were estimated from amplification of reference gene primers within the assay. To quantify the absolute abundance of each unique TCRbeta CDR3 rearrangement, sequence reads were collapsed and filtered. For each sample, productive Simpson clonality was calculated as the square root of Simpson's diversity index across productive rearrangements. The clones in this table, taken by TCRdb from immuneACCESS, are in-frame only. Not every clone is retained; where verified, under half of the shortfall comes from an unresolved V gene, and the cause of the rest is unknown. The V and J calls and the clone size are those of that table, but D and trimming were determined from the DNA. This sample holds over 150,000 clones; roughly 84% were observed only once. Around 17% of the sample belongs to the ten largest clones.

In the case of this clone: It lacks a known antigen. Base qualities are not recorded, but no much larger clone differs from it by a single base.

At one collaborating source in Seattle, patients were enrolled during active infection and were followed longitudinally through the course of disease. Collaborating institutions collected whole blood in K2EDTA tubes following their own protocols. For TCRbeta analysis, collaborator samples were shipped as frozen whole blood, as isolated PBMCs, or as DNA extracted from either sample type. This TCR was recovered from a man over 45 with COVID-19, enrolled during active disease. Sequenced sample: peripheral blood.

The nucleotide sequence is TGTGCCAGCAGCCCGCCTCGGGACAGGGTGGAGACCCAGTACTTC. Translated, this gives CASSPPRDRVETQYF. This chain joins TRBV7-8 to TRBJ2-5, with 9 bases matching TRBD1. From the cysteine through the phenylalanine, the CDR3 covers 15 amino acids. Only the CDR3 DNA is retained, 45 bases long and in frame from the first base. From a lookup of the germline V gene, CDR1 and CDR2 are SGHVS and FQNEAQ. Trimmed from V: 5 bases; trimmed from J: 5 bases; junction bases lacking a gene match: 9.